The 7 T cell receptor beta chains listed next were all sequenced from one sample in a study of radiotherapy plus CTLA-4 blockade in lung cancer. Assay used: immunoSEQ multiplex PCR; TCRdb lists only in-frame clones, some missing. Of tens of thousands of clones in the sample, roughly four fifths are singletons; the top ten hold 0.82%. The input for sequencing was peripheral blood, taken from a patient treated with radiotherapy plus ipilimumab. These receptors all stem from a human donor with non-small cell lung cancer who had stable disease on radiotherapy plus ipilimumab.

The rearrangement uses TRBV5-8 and TRBJ1-5; 10 bases fit TRBD1. Germline CDR1 reads SGHTS; CDR2 reads YDEGEE. The length of the CDR3 is 16 residues. V was pared by 4 bases and J by 2 bases, with 6 bases of the junction left unmatched. The CDR3 region has the DNA TGTGCCAGCAGCAAGGGACAGGGGCTGGGCAATCAGCCCCAGCATTTT. Protein: CASSKGQGLGNQPQHF.

The rearrangement joins TRBV6-5 to TRBJ2-1; TRBD2 aligns across 13 bases. This CDR3 contains 15 residues. Per germline, CDR1 MNHEY and CDR2 SVGAGI. The V segment lost 6 bases and the J segment 6 bases; nucleotides outside the gene matches: 5. This CDR3 reads CASSSGLAGVNEQFF. In nucleotides, the CDR3 is TGTGCCAGCAGCTCCGGACTAGCGGGAGTCAATGAGCAGTTCTTC.

The genes are TRBV6-6 and TRBJ1-6, with 10 positions matching TRBD1. CDR1 and CDR2 (germline): MNHNY, SVGAGI (reference sequence). The CDR3 covers 14 residues. Unmatched junction bases numbered 2, after V lost 6 bases and J lost 6 bases. The CDR3 DNA follows: TGTGCCAGCAGCCGGGACAGGGGTAATTCACCCCTCCACTTT. Protein: CASSRDRGNSPLHF.

The V call is TRBV30, the J call TRBJ2-7; 11 bases line up with TRBD2. CDR1 is GTSNPN, CDR2 SVGIG, per germline (reference sequence). With 0 bases clipped from V and 9 bases from J, the junction kept 13 bases outside the gene matches. This CDR3 spans 16 amino acids. CDR3 in amino acids: CAWSVGLLAGGRGQYF. In DNA form, the CDR3 reads TGTGCCTGGAGTGTAGGTTTGCTAGCGGGAGGCCGGGGGCAGTACTTC. Full variable domain (remainder filled in from reference TRBV30 and TRBJ2-7): SQTIHQWPATLVQPVGSPLSLECTVEGTSNPNLYWYRQAAGRGLQLLFYSVGIGQISSEVPQNLSASRPQDRQFILSSKKLLLSDSGFYLCAWSVGLLAGGRGQYFGPGTRLTVT.

J is TRBJ2-7 and V is TRBV18; maybe TRBD1 (6 bases). V lost 4 bases to trimming and J lost 6 bases, with 10 bases between them. From germline, CDR1 is KGHSH and CDR2 LQKENI. The CDR3 extends over 12 amino acids. CDR3 sequence (DNA): TGTGCCAGCTCACAACAAGGGGGCGAGCAGTACTTC. Translating gives CASSQQGGEQYF.

This clone was seen a single time. This chain links TRBV6-1 with TRBJ1-5; D gene uncertain. The germline V gene encodes CDR1 MNHNS and CDR2 SASEGT. V lost 1 base, J lost 9 bases, and 22 bases lay in between. This CDR3 has 17 amino acids. The CDR3 coding sequence is TGTGCCAGCAGTGAAGACGGCTTCGTTGGACTCATCGGGCCCCAGCATTTT. Its translation is CASSEDGFVGLIGPQHF.

This clone was observed once. This rearrangement joins TRBV6-1 to TRBJ2-1; 9 positions agree with TRBD1. CDR1 and CDR2 from the germline V gene are MNHNS and SASEGT. With 7 bases clipped from V and 0 bases from J, the junction kept 4 bases outside the gene matches. The CDR3 has 15 residues. CDR3 nucleotides: TGTGCCAGCACCCTGGACAGGGGCTCCTACAATGAGCAGTTCTTC. Residues: CASTLDRGSYNEQFF.